The 11 T cell receptor beta chains presented below share a single source sample, sequenced in a study of T cells in Graves' hyperthyroidism and ophthalmopathy. Amplified TCR beta CDR3 regions derived from RNA transcripts. The TCR CDR3 was amplified in a first-round RT-PCR using the HTBI primer set. TCRdb redid the calling of the multiplex PCR reads with MiXCR, one entry per CDR3 protein. The data contain approximately 620,000 distinct CDR3 sequences, approximately 13% of them singletons. The sample comprised blood. The receptor set was obtained from a woman aged 30 to 39 with Graves' hyperthyroidism that later progressed to Graves' ophthalmopathy.

This clonotype appeared many times. CDR3 bases: TGCAGTGCTAGTAGATTTGCGGGAGAGATCACCGGGGAGCTGTTTTTT. Protein product: CSASRFAGEITGELFF. The chain joins TRBV20-1 to TRBJ2-2, with 7 nucleotides matching TRBD2. J gave up 4 bases and V 3 bases, and 11 bases lay outside the gene matches. Germline assignment: CDR1 DFQATT and CDR2 SNEGSKA (reference sequence). CDR3 length equals 16 residues.

As concerns this clonotype: A much larger clone lies one base from this, so it may be a read error. The DNA for the CDR3 is TGTGCCTGGAGAAGAGGGAGAGGTGGCTACACCTTC. It is translated as CAWRRGRGGYTF. V gene TRBV30 combines with J gene TRBJ1-2; D uncertain. This CDR3 region has 12 residues. Germline V CDR1 and CDR2: GTSNPN, SVGIG (reference sequence). Trimming stripped 3 bases from V and 7 bases from J, with 12 bases between. The variable domain in full, with the rest retrieved from reference TRBV30 and TRBJ1-2, is SQTIHQWPATLVQPVGSPLSLECTVEGTSNPNLYWYRQAAGRGLQLLFYSVGIGQISSEVPQNLSASRPQDRQFILSSKKLLLSDSGFYLCAWRRGRGGYTFGSGTRLTVV.

J is TRBJ1-5 and V is TRBV27, with D perhaps TRBD1 (6 bases). V was trimmed by 3 bases and J by 3 bases, leaving 15 bases between them. The CDR3 totals 16 residues. Germline values: CDR1 MNHEY, CDR2 SMNVEV (reference sequence). CDR3: CASSFHGQQNNQPQHF. Here the CDR3 DNA reads TGTGCCAGCAGTTTTCACGGACAGCAAAACAATCAGCCCCAGCATTTT.

This clonotype occurred many times. V and J are TRBV11-3 and TRBJ1-1; perhaps TRBD1 as D (6 bases). The V and J ends lost 5 bases and 5 bases respectively, with 18 bases between them. This CDR3 comprises 15 residues. Germline CDR1 is SGHNT and CDR2 is YENEEA. Written as DNA, the CDR3 is TGTGCCAGCAGCCCTCTCAGGGGCAGGGAGACTGAAGCTTTCTTT. Translation: CASSPLRGRETEAFF.

This clonotype was counted ten times or more. This rearrangement joins TRBV20-1 to TRBJ2-7, with D perhaps matching TRBD2 (5 bases). Germline CDR1 and CDR2: DFQATT and SNEGSKA (reference sequence). The V gene lost 6 bases and the J gene lost 0 bases, with 12 bases spanning the gap. This CDR3 has 13 amino acids. The CDR3 region is CSASSGFSYEQYF. In nucleotides, the CDR3 is TGCAGTGCCTCGAGCGGATTCTCCTACGAGCAGTACTTC.

Points on this clonotype: A read error is possible here, since a much larger clone lies one base away. A read error is likely, as this CDR3 ends without the conserved phenylalanine or tryptophan. V usage is TRBV7-9 and J usage is TRBJ2-7, with D perhaps TRBD2 (5 bases). CDR3 length equals 14 residues. V lost 5 bases and J 0 bases, leaving 11 bases between the germline ends. Germline CDR1 and CDR2: SEHNR and FQNEAQ (reference sequence). The CDR3 DNA follows: TGTGCCAGCAGCCCGACCGGGGTCTCCTACGAGCAGTACCTC. Its protein product is CASSPTGVSYEQYL.

This clonotype was seen a few times. V usage is TRBV19 and J usage is TRBJ1-2; D not resolved. V was pared by 5 bases and J by 8 bases, with 12 bases between. This CDR3 comprises 12 residues. In germline, CDR1 is LNHDA, CDR2 SQIVND (reference sequence). The CDR3 region is CASSSLSRGYTF. CDR3 DNA: TGTGCCAGTAGTTCCCTCTCCAGAGGCTACACCTTC.

The genes are TRBV7-3 and TRBJ2-1, with D perhaps matching TRBD2 (5 bases). This CDR3 is built from 13 residues. With 1 base removed from V and 9 bases from J, the gap between germline ends came to 10 bases. Germline-derived CDR1 and CDR2 are SGHTA and FQGTGA. The CDR3 sequence is CASSLSAAGEQFF. The CDR3 nucleotides are TGTGCCAGCAGCTTAAGTGCCGCGGGTGAGCAGTTCTTC.

The rearrangement uses TRBV3-1 and TRBJ2-7, with D unclear. In germline, CDR1 is LGHDT, CDR2 YNNKEL (reference sequence). This CDR3 comprises 14 residues. Trimming shortened V by 4 bases and J by 0 bases, and 10 bases separated the two germline ends. The CDR3 DNA sequence: TGTGCCAGCAGCCCTCGCGTGAGCTCCTACGAGCAGTACTTC. Protein sequence: CASSPRVSSYEQYF.

The sample holds many counts of this clonotype. DNA of the CDR3: TGTGCCACCAGTGACCCCGGGACCTACGAGCAGTACTTC. This translates into CATSDPGTYEQYF. The chain carries TRBV24-1 and TRBJ2-7, with a weak D call TRBD2 (5 bases). The V gene's germline CDR1 is KGHDR and CDR2 SFDVKD. Between the trimmed V and J ends, which lost 4 bases and 2 bases, there was a span of 8 bases. There are 13 residues in the CDR3.

The rearrangement uses TRBV7-3 and TRBJ2-1, with no clear D. Trimming shortened V by 5 bases and J by 5 bases, and 13 bases separated the two germline ends. This CDR3 has 14 residues. Germline CDR1 is SGHTA and CDR2 is FQGTGA. The CDR3: CASSVSSANNEQFF. The CDR3 DNA sequence: TGTGCCAGCAGCGTTTCCTCAGCAAACAATGAGCAGTTCTTC. The full variable domain, its missing parts supplied by reference TRBV7-3 and TRBJ2-1, is GAGVSQTPSNKVTEKGKYVELRCDPISGHTALYWYRQSLGQGPEFLIYFQGTGAADDSGLPNDRFFAVRPEGSVSTLKIQRTERGDSAVYLCASSVSSANNEQFFGPGTRLTVL.